This T cell receptor beta chain originates from a study of early T cells in non-severe SARS-CoV-2 infection. About the research overall: Sequencing input comprised bulk RNA from unsorted whole blood; chain pairing was not available. Findings of the study overall: Matching against VDJdb likely underestimated virus-specific expansions, favoring anti-spike CD8.

Germline assignment: CDR1 SGHDN and CDR2 FVKESK. V trimming: 5 bases; J trimming: 0 bases; junction bases outside the gene matches: 6. The CDR3 runs to 15 residues. To note about this clonotype: Its matching antigen is unknown.

The TCR library protocol was used to attach unique molecular identifiers. These identifiers were attached to individual cDNA molecules. Each CDR3 protein gets one entry after TCRdb re-called the 5' RACE reads with MiXCR. Of 40,000 to 55,000 distinct CDR3 sequences listed, around 6.1% were seen once; the top ten hold less than 25%. The chain combines TRBV14 with TRBJ1-2; 7 nucleotides line up with TRBD1. This specimen consisted of whole blood, obtained at baseline. This sequence was found in an adult who was a healthcare worker with PCR-confirmed SARS-CoV-2 infection or an uninfected control (not recorded which). In DNA form, the CDR3 reads TGTGCCAGCAGCACAGGGACAGTAACTAACTATGGCTACACCTTC. Translated, it gives CASSTGTVTNYGYTF.